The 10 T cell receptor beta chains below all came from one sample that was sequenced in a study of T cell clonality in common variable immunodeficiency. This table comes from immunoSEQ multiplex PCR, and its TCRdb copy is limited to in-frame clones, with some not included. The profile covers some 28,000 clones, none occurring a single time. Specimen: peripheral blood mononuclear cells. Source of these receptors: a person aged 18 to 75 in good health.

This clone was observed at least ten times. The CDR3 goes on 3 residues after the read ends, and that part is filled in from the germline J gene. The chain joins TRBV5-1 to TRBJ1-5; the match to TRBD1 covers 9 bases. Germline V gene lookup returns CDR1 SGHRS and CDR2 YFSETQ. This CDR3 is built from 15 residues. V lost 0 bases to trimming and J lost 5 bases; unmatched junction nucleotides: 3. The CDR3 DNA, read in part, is TGCGCCAGCAGCTTGGATGGGACAGGGCATCAGCCC. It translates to CASSLDGTGHQP. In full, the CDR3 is CASSLDGTGHQPQHF.

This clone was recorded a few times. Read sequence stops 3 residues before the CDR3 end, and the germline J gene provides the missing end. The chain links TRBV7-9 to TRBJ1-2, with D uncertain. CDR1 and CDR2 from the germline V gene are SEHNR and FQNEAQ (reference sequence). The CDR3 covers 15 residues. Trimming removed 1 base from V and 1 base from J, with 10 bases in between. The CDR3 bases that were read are TGTGCCAGCAGCTTAGAGGCAGATTATAACTATGGC. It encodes CASSLEADYNYG. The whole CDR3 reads CASSLEADYNYGYTF.

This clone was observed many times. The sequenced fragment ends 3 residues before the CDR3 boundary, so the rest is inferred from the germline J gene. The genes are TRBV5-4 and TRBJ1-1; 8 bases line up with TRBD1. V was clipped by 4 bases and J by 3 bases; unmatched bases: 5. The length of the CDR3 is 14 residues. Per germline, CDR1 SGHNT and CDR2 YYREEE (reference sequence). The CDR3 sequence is CASSPDRGYTEAFF. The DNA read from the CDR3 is TGTGCCAGCAGCCCAGACAGGGGTTACACTGAA.

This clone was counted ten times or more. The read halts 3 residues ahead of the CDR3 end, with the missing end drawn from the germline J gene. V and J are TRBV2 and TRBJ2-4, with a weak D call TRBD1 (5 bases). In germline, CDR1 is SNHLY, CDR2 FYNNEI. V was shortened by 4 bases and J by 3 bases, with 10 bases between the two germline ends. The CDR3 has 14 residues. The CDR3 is CASSGGTVKNIQYF. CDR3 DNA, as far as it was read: TGTGCCAGCAGTGGGGGCACGGTCAAAAACATT.

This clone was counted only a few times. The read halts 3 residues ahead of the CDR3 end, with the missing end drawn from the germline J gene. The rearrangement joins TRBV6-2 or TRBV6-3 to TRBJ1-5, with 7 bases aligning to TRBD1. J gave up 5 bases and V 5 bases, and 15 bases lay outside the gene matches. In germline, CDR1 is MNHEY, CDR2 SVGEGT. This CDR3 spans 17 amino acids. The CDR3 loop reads CASSNDREGRFDQPQHF. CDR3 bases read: TGTGCCAGCAGTAACGACAGGGAAGGGAGGTTCGATCAGCCC.

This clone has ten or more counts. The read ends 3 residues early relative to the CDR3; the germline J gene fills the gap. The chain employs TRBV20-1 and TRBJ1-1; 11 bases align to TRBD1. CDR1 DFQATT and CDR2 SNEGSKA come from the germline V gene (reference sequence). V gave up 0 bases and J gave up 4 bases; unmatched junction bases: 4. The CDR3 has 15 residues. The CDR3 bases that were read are TGCAGTGCTAGAGATCCCGGGACAGGGGGCACTGAA. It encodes CSARDPGTGGTE. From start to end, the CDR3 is CSARDPGTGGTEAFF.

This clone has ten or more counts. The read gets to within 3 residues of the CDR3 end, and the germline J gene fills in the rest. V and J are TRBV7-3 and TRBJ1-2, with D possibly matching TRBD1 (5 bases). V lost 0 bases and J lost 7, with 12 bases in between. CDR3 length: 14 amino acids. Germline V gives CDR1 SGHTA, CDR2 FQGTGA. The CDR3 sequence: CASSLTPGLSGYTF. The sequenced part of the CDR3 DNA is TGTGCCAGCAGCTTAACTCCAGGGCTGAGTGGC.

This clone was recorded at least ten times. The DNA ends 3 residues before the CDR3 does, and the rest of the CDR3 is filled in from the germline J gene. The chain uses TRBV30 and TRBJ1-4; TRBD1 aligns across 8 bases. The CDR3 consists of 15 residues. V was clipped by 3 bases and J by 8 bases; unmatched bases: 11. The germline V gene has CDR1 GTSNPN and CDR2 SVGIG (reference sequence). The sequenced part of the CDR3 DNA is TGTGCCTGGAGCACTCGACAGGGGATTTGGGAAAAA. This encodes CAWSTRQGIWEK. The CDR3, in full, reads CAWSTRQGIWEKLFF.

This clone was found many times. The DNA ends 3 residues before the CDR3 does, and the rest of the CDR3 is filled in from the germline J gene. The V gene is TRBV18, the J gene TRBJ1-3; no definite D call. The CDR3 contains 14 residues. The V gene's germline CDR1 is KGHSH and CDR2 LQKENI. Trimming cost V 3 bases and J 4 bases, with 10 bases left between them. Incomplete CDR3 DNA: TGTGCCAGCTCACCTCCAGCGGGAGGAAACACC. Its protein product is CASSPPAGGNT. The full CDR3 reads CASSPPAGGNTIYF.

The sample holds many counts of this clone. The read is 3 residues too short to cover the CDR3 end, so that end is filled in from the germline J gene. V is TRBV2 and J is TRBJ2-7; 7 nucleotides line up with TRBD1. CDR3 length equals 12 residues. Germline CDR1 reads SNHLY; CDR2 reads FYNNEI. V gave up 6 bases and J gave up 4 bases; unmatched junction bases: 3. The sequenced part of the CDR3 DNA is TGTGCCAGCAGGGGGGACAGTTACGAG. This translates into CASRGDSYE. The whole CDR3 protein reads CASRGDSYEQYF.